The rows below give T cell receptor beta chains drawn from one sample of a study of blood T cell repertoires in COVID-19. This table comes from immunoSEQ multiplex PCR, and its TCRdb copy is limited to in-frame clones, with some not included. The sample shows tens of thousands of clones, roughly 83% of them seen only once. Sequenced input: peripheral blood. The receptors derive from a man aged 55 to 70 with COVID-19, enrolled during active disease. Both conserved end residues are part of each CDR3.

CDR3 length	V gene	J gene	CDR3 protein
14	TRBV3-1/TRBV3-2	TRBJ1-3	CASSQGASGNTIYF
10	TRBV7-3	TRBJ1-3	CASSTRVIYF
12	TRBV30	TRBJ1-1	CAWSVLDREAFF
13	TRBV13	TRBJ1-2	CASSHGQTRGYTF
18	TRBV5-6	TRBJ1-6	CASSSSSFGQGFNSPLHF
15	TRBV5-1	TRBJ2-7	CASSLVLLAGDEQYF
17	TRBV5-4	TRBJ1-2	CASSLPPGSGLSYGYTF
14	TRBV7-9	TRBJ2-1	CASSLGTPANEQFF
17	TRBV6-2/TRBV6-3	TRBJ2-1	CASSTRTSGGSYNEQFF
13	TRBV6-5	TRBJ2-7	CASSRGSSYEQYF
15	TRBV2	TRBJ1-6	CASGPQIRGRSPLHF
15	TRBV10-3	TRBJ2-7	CAISAAFGGASEQYF
18	TRBV19	TRBJ1-5	CASSIDSTGGAGGQPQHF
14	TRBV6-5	TRBJ1-1	CASIKGQAYTEAFF
16	TRBV5-1	TRBJ2-6	CASSLPLGGGANVLTF
13	TRBV9	TRBJ2-7	CASSAGQGREQYF
13	TRBV29-1	TRBJ1-1	CSATTTSSDEAFF
16	TRBV7-2	TRBJ2-2	CASSLAAQGNTGELFF
15	TRBV5-1	TRBJ1-3	CASSPGRGSGNTIYF
13	TRBV5-6	TRBJ1-4	CASSPWGGGKLFF
17	TRBV14	TRBJ2-7	CASSPLPGTSDLYEQYF
15	TRBV4-1	TRBJ1-4	CASSQQGLPNEKLFF
15	TRBV10-3	TRBJ1-5	CAISEGQGPNQPQHF
15	TRBV7-9	TRBJ2-3	CASSSGQGAPDTQYF
10	TRBV3-1/TRBV3-2	TRBJ2-7	CASGGYEQYF
14	TRBV29-1	TRBJ1-1	CSVITGRANTEAFF
12	TRBV28	TRBJ1-2	CASSPTVWGYTF
12	TRBV29-1	TRBJ1-1	CSVGRGGPEAFF
15	TRBV2	TRBJ2-3	CASSRGTDSTDTQYF
13	TRBV19	TRBJ1-5	CASRDRIHQPQHF
12	TRBV12-3/TRBV12-4	TRBJ1-2	CASSPGGDGYTF
15	TRBV19	TRBJ1-1	CASSSEDRGNTEAFF
13	TRBV6-6	TRBJ1-2	CASTQTGEGGYTF
17	TRBV12-5	TRBJ1-5	CASGPTGQSEINQPQHF